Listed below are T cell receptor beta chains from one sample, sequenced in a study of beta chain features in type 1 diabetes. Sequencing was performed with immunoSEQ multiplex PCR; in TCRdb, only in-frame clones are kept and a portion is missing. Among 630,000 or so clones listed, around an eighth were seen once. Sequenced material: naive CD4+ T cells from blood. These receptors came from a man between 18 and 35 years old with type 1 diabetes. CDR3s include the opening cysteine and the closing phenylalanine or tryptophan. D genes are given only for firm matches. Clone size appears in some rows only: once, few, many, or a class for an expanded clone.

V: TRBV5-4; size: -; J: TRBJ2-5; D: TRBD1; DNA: TGTGCCAGCAGACCCACAGGGGGCGGGCAAGAGACCCAGTACTTC; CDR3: CASRPTGGGQETQYF
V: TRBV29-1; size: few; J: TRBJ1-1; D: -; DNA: TGCAGCGTTCAAGAGCAAGGAACTGAAGCTTTCTTT; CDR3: CSVQEQGTEAFF
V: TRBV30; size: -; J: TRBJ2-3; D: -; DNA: TGTGCCTGGAGTTCCTACTTCTCCAGAGGCACAGATACGCAGTATTTT; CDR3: CAWSSYFSRGTDTQYF
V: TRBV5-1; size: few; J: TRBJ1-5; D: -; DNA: TGCGCCAGCAGCTTGACAGGGACGGATCAGCCCCAGCATTTT; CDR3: CASSLTGTDQPQHF
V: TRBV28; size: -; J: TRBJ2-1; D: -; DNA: TGTGCCAGCAGCTGGCCGGGACTCATAGTTCCAAAGGACAATGAGCAGTTCTTC; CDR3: CASSWPGLIVPKDNEQFF
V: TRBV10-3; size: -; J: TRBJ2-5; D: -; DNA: TGTGCCATCAGTGAACGAGAGAAAGAGACCCAGTACTTC; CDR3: CAISEREKETQYF
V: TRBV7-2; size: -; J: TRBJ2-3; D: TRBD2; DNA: TGTGCCAGCAACGTAGCGGGGATAGATACGCAGTATTTT; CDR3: CASNVAGIDTQYF
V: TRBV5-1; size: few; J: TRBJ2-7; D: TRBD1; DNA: TGCGCCAGCAGCCGGGCGTCGGGACAGATGATCTACGAGCAGTACTTC; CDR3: CASSRASGQMIYEQYF
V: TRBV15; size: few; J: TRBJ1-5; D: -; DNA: TGTGCCACCAGCAGAGATGAAAAGACAGAGGTGAATCAGCCCCAGCATTTT; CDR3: CATSRDEKTEVNQPQHF
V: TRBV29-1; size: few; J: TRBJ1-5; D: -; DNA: TGCAGCGTTATTCTCGGGACTCAGCCCCAGCATTTT; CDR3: CSVILGTQPQHF
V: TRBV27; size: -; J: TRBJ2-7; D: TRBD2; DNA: TGTGCCAGCAGAGCCCCGGGACTAGCGGACCTCACCTACGAGCAGTACTTC; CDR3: CASRAPGLADLTYEQYF
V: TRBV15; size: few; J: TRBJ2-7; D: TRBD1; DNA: TGTGCCACCAGCAGTCGACAGGGGTCTCCGGGCGAGCAGTACTTC; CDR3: CATSSRQGSPGEQYF